Given below is one T cell receptor beta chain in context. Produced via immunoSEQ multiplex PCR; TCRdb's table is partial and in-frame only. Of 140,000 or so clones in the sample, about 91% were seen once. This specimen belongs to a study of control samples from healthy donors and cancer patients. Germline V CDR1 and CDR2: LGHNA, YNFKEQ. V gave up 1 base and J gave up 4 bases, with 10 bases separating them. This CDR3 spans 15 amino acids. Material: blood. This TCR was recovered from a man between 25 and 39 years old in good health. The chain uses TRBV4-2 and TRBJ1-4; TRBD1 is a possible D gene (5 bases). CDR3 DNA: TGTGCCAGCAGCCAAGGGGAGACAGTTAATGAAAAACTGTTTTTT. It specifies CASSQGETVNEKLFF.